This TCR beta chain was documented in a study of blood T cell repertoires in COVID-19. As for the study in general: Sample material is recorded as cDNA or gDNA derived from T cells, B-cell-depleted T cells, or PBMCs.

Generated by immunoSEQ multiplex PCR, the TCRdb table keeps only in-frame clones and is missing some. Seen here are some 200,000 clones, approximately 80% observed once, and the top ten hold more than 9%. The V gene's germline CDR1 is SGHNT and CDR2 YENEEA. The V end lost 1 base, the J end lost 11 bases, and 14 bases lay between the germline ends. CDR3 length: 13 residues. This sequence originates from a woman aged 80 or over with acute or convalescent COVID-19. The sample comprised peripheral blood. The chain uses TRBV11-3 and TRBJ1-1; no definite D call. The chain's CDR3 is CASSLGAGGMAFF. CDR3 coding DNA: TGTGCCAGCAGCTTAGGGGCGGGAGGGATGGCTTTCTTT. Combining the CDR3 with reference TRBV11-3 and TRBJ1-1 gives the whole variable domain EAGVVQSPRYKIIEKKQPVAFWCNPISGHNTLYWYLQNLGQGPELLIRYENEEAVDDSQLPKDRFSAERLKGVDSTLKIQPAELGDSAVYLCASSLGAGGMAFFGQGTRLTVV.